One and the same sample provided the 3 T cell receptor beta chains below, sequenced in a study of response to subunit inactivated influenza vaccine. TCRdb re-analysed the RT-PCR reads in MiXCR, keeping a single row per CDR3 protein. Among over 750,000 distinct CDR3 sequences listed, 21% were seen once. The sequenced sample was PBMCs from blood, obtained roughly 5 days after vaccination. These receptors came from a man aged 45-65 years who received an inactivated influenza vaccine.

This clonotype has more than one count but fewer than ten. This rearrangement joins TRBV12-3 or TRBV12-4 to TRBJ1-6; D might be TRBD1 (5 bases). V was pared by 3 bases and J by 9 bases, with 12 bases between. The CDR3 consists of 14 residues. DNA of the CDR3: TGTGCCAGCAGTTTGGAGGGGTTGGGTTCACCCCTCCACTTT. Its protein product is CASSLEGLGSPLHF.

In this sample, this clonotype turned up a few times. CDR3 DNA: TGTGCCACCAGCAGAGATATCGGACACACTGAAGCTTTCTTT. Translating gives CATSRDIGHTEAFF. This chain uses TRBV15 with TRBJ1-1; D ambiguous. V was shortened by 0 bases and J by 3 bases, with 8 bases between the two germline ends. The CDR3 runs to 14 residues. Germline V gene lookup returns CDR1 LNHNV and CDR2 YYDKDF (reference sequence).

The chain couples TRBV6-1 to TRBJ2-2, with D hard to call. This CDR3 has 14 residues. Trimming pared 6 bases from V and 4 bases from J, leaving 12 bases between. CDR1 is MNHNS, CDR2 SASEGT, per germline. The CDR3 here is CASRPARSTGELFF. CDR3 in DNA: TGTGCCAGCAGGCCAGCGAGGAGCACCGGGGAGCTGTTTTTT.